Below are 9 T cell receptor beta chains sequenced from a single sample in a study of cytomegalovirus exposure and HLA in healthy donors (dated by TCRdb to 2017 to 2019). Libraries were constructed by the immunoSEQ multiplex PCR assay. For the multiplex PCR, a mixture combining 60 forward primers for TCR Vbeta segments and 13 reverse primers for TCR Jbeta segments was used. The table comes from immuneACCESS by way of TCRdb, which keeps in-frame sequences with V and J called. Part of the clones is missing from these tables; in studies checked, under half for an unresolved V gene and the rest for unknown reasons. The sample table shows over 150,000 clones, and approximately 90% are seen once. Under 0.95% of the sample is in the top ten clones. Sequencing used PBMCs. The receptor set was obtained from a woman aged 25 to 45 in good health and CMV-seronegative.

CDR3 in amino acids: CASSQDVTGGNQPQHF. In DNA, the CDR3 is TGCGCCAGCAGCCAAGACGTGACAGGGGGCAATCAGCCCCAGCATTTT. J is TRBJ1-5 and V is TRBV4-1; 8 bases are a match to TRBD1. Germline V gene sequence: CDR1 MGHRA, CDR2 YSYEKL. V lost 0 bases, J lost 2 bases, and 3 bases stayed unmatched. The CDR3 loop spans 16 amino acids.

The chain combines TRBV19 with TRBJ2-7; 9 nucleotides align to TRBD2. This CDR3 contains 15 residues. Germline V gives CDR1 LNHDA, CDR2 SQIVND (reference sequence). V dropped 6 bases and J dropped 3; count of bases not matched to a gene: 9. CDR3 protein: CASSISGTSIYEQYF. Here the CDR3 DNA reads TGTGCCAGTAGCATATCCGGGACTAGCATCTACGAGCAGTACTTC. The complete variable domain, with remaining parts taken from reference TRBV19 and TRBJ2-7, reads DGGITQSPKYLFRKEGQNVTLSCEQNLNHDAMYWYRQDPGQGLRLIYYSQIVNDFQKGDIAEGYSVSREKKESFPLTVTSAQKNPTAFYLCASSISGTSIYEQYFGPGTRLTVT.

The chain employs TRBV6-5 and TRBJ1-1, with TRBD1 identical over 8 bases. V lost 6 bases and J lost 1; bases outside the gene matches: 4. Germline V gene data show CDR1 as MNHEY and CDR2 as SVGAGI. This CDR3 is built from 14 residues. The CDR3 protein is CASRDRARNTEAFF. CDR3 nucleotides: TGTGCCAGCAGGGACAGGGCCCGGAACACTGAAGCTTTCTTT.

The chain uses TRBV7-2 and TRBJ1-2; a weak D match, TRBD1 (6 bases). V lost 5 bases to trimming and J lost 0 bases, with 16 bases between them. Per germline, CDR1 SGHTA and CDR2 FQGNSA. The CDR3 extends over 16 amino acids. CDR3: CASSLYRTEANYGYTF. In DNA form, the CDR3 reads TGTGCCAGCAGCCTATACCGGACAGAAGCTAACTATGGCTACACCTTC.

CDR3 nucleotide sequence: TGTGCCAGCAGTTTTCCGGACAGCCGTCAAGAGACCCAGTACTTC. It encodes CASSFPDSRQETQYF. The chain joins TRBV28 to TRBJ2-5, with D perhaps matching TRBD1 (6 bases). The ends were cut back, 3 bases at V and 2 bases at J, with 13 bases in the middle. The CDR3 spans 15 residues. The germline V gene has CDR1 MDHEN and CDR2 SYDVKM. The full variable domain, completed using reference TRBV28 and TRBJ2-5, is DVKVTQSSRYLVKRTGEKVFLECVQDMDHENMFWYRQDPGLGLRLIYFSYDVKMKEKGDIPEGYSVSREKKERFSLILESASTNQTSMYLCASSFPDSRQETQYFGPGTRLLVL.

This clone was seen a single time. The V gene is TRBV2, the J gene TRBJ1-1, with D hard to call. CDR3 length: 16 residues. Trimming removed 8 bases from V and 1 base from J, with 20 bases in between. Germline V gene sequence: CDR1 SNHLY, CDR2 FYNNEI. CDR3 loop: CASLVHPTPGNTEAFF. The CDR3 DNA sequence: TGTGCCAGCCTCGTCCATCCAACACCAGGGAACACTGAAGCTTTCTTT.

The J gene is TRBJ1-2, the V gene TRBV9; a possible D gene is TRBD1 (5 bases). The CDR3 consists of 17 residues. The V end was cut by 3 bases, the J end by 5 bases, with 23 bases between. Germline V gene data show CDR1 as SGDLS and CDR2 as YYNGEE. The CDR3 DNA follows: TGTGCCAGCAGCGAAACGCCGCGATTGACTGGGGCTTATGGCTACACCTTC. Translating gives CASSETPRLTGAYGYTF.

The chain has TRBV27 and TRBJ1-1, with a possible D match to TRBD1 (6 bases). Germline CDR1 is MNHEY and CDR2 is SMNVEV (reference sequence). V lost 6 bases and J 0 bases, leaving 11 bases between the germline ends. The length of the CDR3 is 14 residues. CDR3 sequence (DNA): TGTGCCAGCAGAGCAGGGGCTGTGAACACTGAAGCTTTCTTT. It encodes CASRAGAVNTEAFF.

The chain has TRBV6-4 and TRBJ2-1; TRBD1 aligns across 7 bases. Trimming took 5 bases from V and 2 from J; bases not matched to a gene: 3. The V gene's germline CDR1 is MRHNA and CDR2 SNTAGT. The CDR3 sequence is 14 residues long. The CDR3 DNA is TGTGCCAGCAGTAGACAGGGAACCTACAATGAGCAGTTCTTC. Translating gives CASSRQGTYNEQFF.